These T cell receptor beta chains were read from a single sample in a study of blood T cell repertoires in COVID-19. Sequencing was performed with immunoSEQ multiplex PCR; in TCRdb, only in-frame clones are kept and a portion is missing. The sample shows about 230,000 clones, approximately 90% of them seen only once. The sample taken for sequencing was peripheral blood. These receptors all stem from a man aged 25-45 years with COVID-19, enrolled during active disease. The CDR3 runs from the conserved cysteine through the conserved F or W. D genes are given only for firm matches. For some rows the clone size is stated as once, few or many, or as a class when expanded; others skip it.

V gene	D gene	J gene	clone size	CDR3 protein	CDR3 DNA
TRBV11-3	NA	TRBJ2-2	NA	CASSLDLAGNTGELFF	TGTGCCAGCAGCTTAGATCTTGCAGGGAATACCGGGGAGCTGTTTTTT
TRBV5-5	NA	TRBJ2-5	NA	CASSLSRVQETQYF	TGTGCCAGCAGCTTGTCCCGGGTCCAAGAGACCCAGTACTTC
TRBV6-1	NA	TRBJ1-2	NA	CASSDFSGGWNYGYTF	TGTGCCAGCAGTGACTTTTCGGGGGGTTGGAACTATGGCTACACCTTC
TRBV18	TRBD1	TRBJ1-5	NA	CASSRGQGIDQPQHF	TGTGCCAGCTCACGGGGACAGGGGATAGATCAGCCCCAGCATTTT
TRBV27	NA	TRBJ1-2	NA	CASSRFQDGPYGYTF	TGTGCCAGCAGCAGGTTCCAAGACGGTCCCTATGGCTACACCTTC
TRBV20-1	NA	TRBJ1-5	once	CSASVGNLNQPQHF	TGCAGTGCTAGTGTCGGGAACCTAAATCAGCCCCAGCATTTT
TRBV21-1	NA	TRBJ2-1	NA	CASSKDSGGEFF	TGTGCCAGCAGCAAAGATTCCGGGGGAGAGTTCTTC
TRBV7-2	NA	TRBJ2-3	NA	CASSFRVRTDTQYF	TGTGCCAGCAGCTTCAGGGTCCGGACAGATACGCAGTATTTT
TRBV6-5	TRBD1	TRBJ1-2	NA	CASSYGTGGEYGYTF	TGTGCCAGCAGTTATGGGACAGGGGGCGAGTATGGCTACACCTTC
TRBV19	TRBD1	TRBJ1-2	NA	CASDPGGNGYTF	TGTGCCAGTGATCCAGGGGGGAATGGCTACACCTTC
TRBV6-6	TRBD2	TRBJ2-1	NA	CASSRDLAGVANEQFF	TGTGCCAGCAGTCGGGATCTAGCGGGAGTGGCGAATGAGCAGTTCTTC
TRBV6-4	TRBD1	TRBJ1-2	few	CASSDLSTGGGYTF	TGTGCCAGCAGTGACTTATCAACAGGGGGCGGCTACACCTTC
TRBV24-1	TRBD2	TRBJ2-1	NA	CATSEVAGGPNEQFF	TGTGCCACCAGTGAAGTAGCGGGAGGACCCAATGAGCAGTTCTTC
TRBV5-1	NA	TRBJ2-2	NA	CASSWRDRRTGELFF	TGCGCCAGCAGCTGGAGGGACAGACGCACCGGGGAGCTGTTTTTT
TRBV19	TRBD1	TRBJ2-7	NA	CASSTRRDRPTYEQYF	TGTGCCAGTAGTACCCGCCGGGACAGACCGACCTACGAGCAGTACTTC
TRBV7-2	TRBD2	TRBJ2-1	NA	CASSLAASGSSYNEQFF	TGTGCCAGCAGCTTAGCGGCTAGCGGGAGCTCCTACAATGAGCAGTTCTTC
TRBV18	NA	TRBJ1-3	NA	CASSLYPSGNTIYF	TGTGCCAGCTCACTGTATCCCTCTGGAAACACCATATATTTT
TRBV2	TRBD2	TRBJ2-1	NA	CASSLGGNEQFF	TGTGCCAGCAGCCTGGGGGGGAATGAGCAGTTCTTC
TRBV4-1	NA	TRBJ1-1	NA	CASSQDVRNTEAFF	TGCGCCAGCAGCCAAGACGTCAGGAACACTGAAGCTTTCTTT
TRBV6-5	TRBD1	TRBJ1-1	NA	CASRGTGGAEEAFF	TGTGCCAGCAGGGGGACAGGGGGCGCGGAGGAAGCTTTCTTT
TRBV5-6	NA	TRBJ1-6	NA	CASSLGSSSYNSPLHF	TGTGCCAGCAGCTTGGGGTCGAGCTCCTATAATTCACCCCTCCACTTT
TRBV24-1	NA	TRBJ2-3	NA	CATSEGWGGSTDTQYF	TGTGCCACCAGCGAAGGGTGGGGGGGCTCAACAGATACGCAGTATTTT
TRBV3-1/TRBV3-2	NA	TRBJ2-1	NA	CASSQVTRNNEQFF	TGTGCCAGCAGCCAAGTAACGCGGAACAATGAGCAGTTCTTC
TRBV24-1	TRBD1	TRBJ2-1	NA	CATRSGTAQGNEQFF	TGTGCCACCAGGTCCGGGACAGCCCAGGGGAATGAGCAGTTCTTC
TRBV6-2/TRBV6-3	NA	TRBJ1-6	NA	CASSYPSEAPIDNSPLHF	TGTGCCAGCAGTTACCCCTCCGAAGCACCTATCGATAATTCACCCCTCCACTTT
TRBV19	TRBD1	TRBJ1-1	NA	CASRGGGTEAFF	TGTGCCAGTAGAGGGGGCGGCACTGAAGCTTTCTTT
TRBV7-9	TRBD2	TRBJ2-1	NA	CASSMTSGYNEQFF	TGTGCCAGCAGTATGACTAGCGGTTACAATGAGCAGTTCTTC
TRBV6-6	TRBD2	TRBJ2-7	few	CASSQGLAGDEQYF	TGTGCCAGCAGCCAGGGACTAGCGGGAGACGAGCAGTACTTC
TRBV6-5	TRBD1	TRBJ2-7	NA	CASSYWTGSSYEQYF	TGTGCCAGCAGTTACTGGACAGGGAGCTCCTACGAGCAGTACTTC
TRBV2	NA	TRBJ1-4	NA	CASSEQGTGEKLFF	TGTGCCAGCAGTGAACAGGGGACGGGCGAAAAACTGTTTTTT
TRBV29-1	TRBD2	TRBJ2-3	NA	CSLKTSGRTDTQYF	TGCAGCTTGAAGACTAGCGGGAGGACAGATACGCAGTATTTT
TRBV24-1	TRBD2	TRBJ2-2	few	CATSDSSGTSVPGELFF	TGTGCCACCAGTGATTCGTCAGGGACTAGCGTCCCCGGGGAGCTGTTTTTT
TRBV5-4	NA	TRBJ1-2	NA	CASSGPSNLKPSNYGYTF	TGTGCCAGCAGCGGGCCCTCAAATTTAAAACCCTCTAACTATGGCTACACCTTC
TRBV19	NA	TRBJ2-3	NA	CASKFGVSTDTQYF	TGTGCCAGTAAGTTCGGGGTGAGCACAGATACGCAGTATTTT
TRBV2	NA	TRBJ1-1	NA	CATGRQGGTEAFF	TGTGCCACGGGACGTCAAGGGGGCACTGAAGCTTTCTTT
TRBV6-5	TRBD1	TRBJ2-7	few	CASRNQQGRDEQYF	TGTGCCAGCAGGAACCAACAGGGGCGAGACGAGCAGTACTTC
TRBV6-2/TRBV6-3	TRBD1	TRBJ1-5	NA	CASSYSMSGGTFSNQPQHF	TGTGCCAGCAGTTACTCGATGTCAGGGGGCACGTTTAGCAATCAGCCCCAGCATTTT
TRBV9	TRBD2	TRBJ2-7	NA	CASSVRDYPYEQYF	TGTGCCAGCAGCGTACGGGACTATCCCTACGAGCAGTACTTC
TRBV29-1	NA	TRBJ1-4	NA	CSVGGGQAEKLFF	TGCAGCGTTGGAGGCGGACAAGCGGAAAAACTGTTTTTT
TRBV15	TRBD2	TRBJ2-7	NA	CATRAGGASYEQYF	TGTGCCACCAGAGCGGGGGGAGCTTCCTACGAGCAGTACTTC
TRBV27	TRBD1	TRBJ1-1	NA	CASSWGQGAITEAFF	TGTGCCAGCAGTTGGGGACAGGGGGCAATCACTGAAGCTTTCTTT
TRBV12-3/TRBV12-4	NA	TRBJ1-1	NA	CASSLLMNTEAFF	TGTGCCAGCAGTCTACTCATGAACACTGAAGCTTTCTTT
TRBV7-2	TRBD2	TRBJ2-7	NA	CASSYLAGGYEQYF	TGTGCCAGCAGTTACCTAGCGGGAGGCTACGAGCAGTACTTC
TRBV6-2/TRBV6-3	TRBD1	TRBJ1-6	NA	CASSKSRDRHLSPLHF	TGTGCCAGCAGTAAATCAAGGGACAGGCACCTTTCACCCCTCCACTTT
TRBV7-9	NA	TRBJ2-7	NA	CASSLPGSYEQYF	TGTGCCAGCAGCTTGCCGGGCTCCTACGAGCAGTACTTC
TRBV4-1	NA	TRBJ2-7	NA	CASSQDGRGLYEQYF	TGCGCCAGCAGCCAAGATGGCAGGGGTCTCTACGAGCAGTACTTC
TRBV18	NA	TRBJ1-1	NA	CASSPAGVGTEAFF	TGTGCCAGCTCACCAGCGGGGGTGGGCACTGAAGCTTTCTTT
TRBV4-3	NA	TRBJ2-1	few	CASSPRNNNEQFF	TGCGCCAGCAGCCCGCGAAATAACAATGAGCAGTTCTTC
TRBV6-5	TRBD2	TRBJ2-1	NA	CASSYRTSVNEQFF	TGTGCCAGCAGTTATCGGACTAGCGTCAATGAGCAGTTCTTC
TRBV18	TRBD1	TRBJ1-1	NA	CASSPVGQGGTEAFF	TGTGCCAGCTCACCCGTCGGACAGGGCGGGACTGAAGCTTTCTTT